This TCR beta chain was profiled in a study of blood T cell repertoires in COVID-19. Study details: Sources were T cells, B-cell-depleted T cells, or PBMCs; the material itself was cDNA or gDNA.

V was clipped by 3 bases and J by 6 bases; unmatched bases: 8. Germline V gene lookup returns CDR1 KGHSH and CDR2 LQKENI. The CDR3 is 15 residues long. In its sample, this clone was seen a few times. In the original processing: How many nucleated cells were present was estimated from reference gene primer amplification. TCRdb's copy holds only in-frame clones and misses some; the assay was immunoSEQ multiplex PCR. The DNA was the basis for D and trimming; V, J and clone size are from that table. This table has some 270,000 clones, approximately 85% appearing once. Material: PBMCs or T cells enriched from blood (not recorded which). The source is a woman aged 45-65 years who had been exposed to COVID-19. The J gene is TRBJ2-7, the V gene TRBV18; 10 nucleotides align to TRBD1. The CDR3: CASSPPGRQGAEQYF. DNA for the CDR3: TGTGCCAGCTCACCCCCAGGTCGACAGGGGGCCGAGCAGTACTTC.